This T cell receptor beta chain was obtained from a study of blood T cells in healthy people across ages. Study context: Template switching picked up about one barcoded beta molecule for each two T cells.

V lost 4 bases, J lost 2 bases, and 8 bases stayed unmatched. CDR3 size: 15 residues. The germline V gene has CDR1 DFQATT and CDR2 SNEGSKA (reference sequence). Findings and caveats of the study: Measured against age, TCR beta diversity per million T cells decreased in a roughly linear manner.

Worth noting for this clonotype: Its antigen is as yet unknown.

A J-beta primer mix and a sample-barcoded 5' primer were used in a second PCR of about 7 to 12 cycles. From each sample, at least 2.5 million paired-end reads containing CDR3 were obtained. TCRdb processed the 5' RACE reads anew with MiXCR; each CDR3 protein has one entry. The table shows 1.5 million or so distinct CDR3 sequences, with 35% to 45% occurring only once. Material for sequencing was blood. The chain joins TRBV20-1 to TRBJ2-3; 8 bases fit TRBD2. The source is a woman aged 18-30 years in good health. This CDR3 reads CSAMGSSGVTDTQYF. CDR3 nucleotide sequence: TGCAGTGCTATGGGGAGTAGCGGGGTCACAGATACGCAGTATTTT.